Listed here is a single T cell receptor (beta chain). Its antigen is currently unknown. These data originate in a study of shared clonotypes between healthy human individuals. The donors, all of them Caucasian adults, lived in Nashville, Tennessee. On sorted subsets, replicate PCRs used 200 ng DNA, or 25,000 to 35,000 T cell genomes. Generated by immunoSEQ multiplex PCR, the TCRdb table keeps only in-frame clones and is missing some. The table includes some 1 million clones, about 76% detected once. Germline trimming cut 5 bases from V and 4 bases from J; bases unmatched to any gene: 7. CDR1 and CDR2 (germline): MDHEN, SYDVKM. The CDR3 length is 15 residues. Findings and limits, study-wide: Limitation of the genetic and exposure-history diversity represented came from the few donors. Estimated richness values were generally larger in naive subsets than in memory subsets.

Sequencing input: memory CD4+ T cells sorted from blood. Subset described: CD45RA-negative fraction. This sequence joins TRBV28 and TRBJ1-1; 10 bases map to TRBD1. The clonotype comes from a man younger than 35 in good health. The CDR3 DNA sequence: TGTGCCAGCAGTCTGACAGGGGGCAAGGTCACTGAAGCTTTCTTT. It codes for CASSLTGGKVTEAFF.